This T cell receptor beta chain was obtained from a study of CD8 T cells in Susac syndrome. The CDR3 consists of 14 residues. Germline-derived CDR1 and CDR2 are MRHNA and SNTAGT. Trimming removed 5 bases at V and 6 bases at J, with 14 bases between. The multiple sclerosis controls were treatment-naive patients, and their relapsing-remitting disease was stable or active. With random hexamers, roughly 0.45 to 1 ug RNA was reverse transcribed. An immunoSEQ multiplex PCR amplified TCR beta CDR3 over 54 Vbeta and 13 Jbeta. TCRdb re-called the immunoSEQ multiplex PCR reads with MiXCR, one entry per CDR3 protein. Among some 450,000 distinct CDR3 sequences listed, 85% to 90% were seen once.

This chain links TRBV6-4 with TRBJ2-1, with D perhaps TRBD2 (6 bases). The sample was CD8+ T cells from PBMCs. The receptor was isolated from a human donor with multiple sclerosis. The CDR3 DNA is TGTGCCAGCAGTAACTTCGGACTATCCAATGAGCAGTTCTTC. Translated, it gives CASSNFGLSNEQFF.